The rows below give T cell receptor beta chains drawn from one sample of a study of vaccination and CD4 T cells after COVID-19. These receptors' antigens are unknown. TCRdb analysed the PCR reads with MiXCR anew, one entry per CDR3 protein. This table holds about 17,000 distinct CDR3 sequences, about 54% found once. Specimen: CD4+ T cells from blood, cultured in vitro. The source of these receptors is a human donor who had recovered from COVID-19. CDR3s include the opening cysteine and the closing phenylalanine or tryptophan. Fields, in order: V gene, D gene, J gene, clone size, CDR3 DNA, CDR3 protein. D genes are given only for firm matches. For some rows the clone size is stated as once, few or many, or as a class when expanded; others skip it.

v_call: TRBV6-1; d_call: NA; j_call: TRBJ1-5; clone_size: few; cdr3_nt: TGTGCCAGCAGAGCCTCGTTCGGTAGCAATCAGCCCCAGCATTTT; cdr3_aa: CASRASFGSNQPQHF
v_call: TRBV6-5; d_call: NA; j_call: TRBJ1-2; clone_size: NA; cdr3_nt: TGTGCCAGCAGTTACCGGGGGAGGTATGGCTACACCTTC; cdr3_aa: CASSYRGRYGYTF
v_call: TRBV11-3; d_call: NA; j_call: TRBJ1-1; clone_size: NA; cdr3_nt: TGTGCCAGCCACCATCTAGGGGTCGGCTCTGAAGCTTTCTTT; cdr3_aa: CASHHLGVGSEAFF
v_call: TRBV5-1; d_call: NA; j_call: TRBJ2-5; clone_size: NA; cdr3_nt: TGCGCCAGCAGCGGGAGTCGCGAGGGGGGAGGAAAAGAGACCCAGTACTTC; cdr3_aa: CASSGSREGGGKETQYF
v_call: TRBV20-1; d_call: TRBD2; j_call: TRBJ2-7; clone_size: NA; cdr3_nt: TGCAGTGCGGACCAGCGGGGGGGATACGAGCAGTACTTC; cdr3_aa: CSADQRGGYEQYF
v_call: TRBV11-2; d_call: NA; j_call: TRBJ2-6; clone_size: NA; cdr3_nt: TGTGCCAGCAGCTTATCACCGACGGCCTATGTCGGGGCCAACGTCCTGACTTTC; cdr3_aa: CASSLSPTAYVGANVLTF
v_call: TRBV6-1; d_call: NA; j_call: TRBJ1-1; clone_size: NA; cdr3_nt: TGTGCCAGCAGTGAATGGGATTTCGAAGCTTTCTTT; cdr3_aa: CASSEWDFEAFF
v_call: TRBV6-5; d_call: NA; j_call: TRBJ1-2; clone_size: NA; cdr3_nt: TGTGCCAGCAGTTACGAGGGCAGCCATGGCTACACCTTC; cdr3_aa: CASSYEGSHGYTF
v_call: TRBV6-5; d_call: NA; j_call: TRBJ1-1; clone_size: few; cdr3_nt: TGTGCCAGCAGTTACGTTCACAGGTTTGAAGCTTTCTTT; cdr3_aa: CASSYVHRFEAFF
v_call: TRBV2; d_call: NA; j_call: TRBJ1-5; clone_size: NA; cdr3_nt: TGTGCCAGCAGTGAACAGGAAAATCAGCCCCAGCATTTT; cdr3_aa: CASSEQENQPQHF
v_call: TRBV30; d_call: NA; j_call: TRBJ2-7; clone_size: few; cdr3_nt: TGTGCCTGGAGTGTACGGGACGCCGGCTGGCGGTACTTC; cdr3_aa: CAWSVRDAGWRYF
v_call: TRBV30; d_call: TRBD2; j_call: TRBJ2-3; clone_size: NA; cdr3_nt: TGTGCCTGGATTCAGTTTGGGAGGGGCGGGGTCGATACGCAGTATTTT; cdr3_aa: CAWIQFGRGGVDTQYF
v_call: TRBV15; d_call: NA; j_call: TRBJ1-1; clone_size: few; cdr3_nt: TGTGCCACCAGCAGACCGGATTCGAACACTGAAGCTTTCTTT; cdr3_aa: CATSRPDSNTEAFF
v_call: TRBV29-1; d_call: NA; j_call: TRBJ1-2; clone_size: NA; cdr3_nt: TGCAGCGTTGACGGAGACGGAAACCCCTATGGCTACACCTTC; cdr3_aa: CSVDGDGNPYGYTF
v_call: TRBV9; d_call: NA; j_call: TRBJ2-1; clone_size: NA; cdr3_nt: TGTGCCAGCAGCGTAGGGGGTTCACCTTGGGGTGAGCAGTTCTTC; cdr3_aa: CASSVGGSPWGEQFF
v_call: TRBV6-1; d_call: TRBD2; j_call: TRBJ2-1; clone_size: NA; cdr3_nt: TGTGCCAGCAGTGTAGGACTAGCGGCCCAAAGGGGGCAGTTCTTC; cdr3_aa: CASSVGLAAQRGQFF
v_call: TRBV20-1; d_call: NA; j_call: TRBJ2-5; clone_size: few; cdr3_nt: TGCAGTGCCAAGCCTCGCCCGCTGGGCGAGACCCAGTACTTC; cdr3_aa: CSAKPRPLGETQYF
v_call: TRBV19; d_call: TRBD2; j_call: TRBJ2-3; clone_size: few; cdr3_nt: TGTGCCAGTACCCGACTAGCGCTAAGCACAGATACGCAGTATTTT; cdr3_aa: CASTRLALSTDTQYF
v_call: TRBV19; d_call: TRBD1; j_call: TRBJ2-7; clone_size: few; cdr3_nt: TGTGCCAGTGCCAGGGACAGTAACTACGAGCAGTACTTC; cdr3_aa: CASARDSNYEQYF
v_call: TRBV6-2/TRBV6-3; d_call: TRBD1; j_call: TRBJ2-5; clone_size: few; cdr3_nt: TGTGCCAGCAGTTACCGGGGACAGCAAGAGACCCAGTACTTC; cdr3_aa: CASSYRGQQETQYF
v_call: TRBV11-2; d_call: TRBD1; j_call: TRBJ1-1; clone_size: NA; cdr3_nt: TGTGCCAGCAGCTTTCAGGGGGGTAACACTGAAGCTTTCTTT; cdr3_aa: CASSFQGGNTEAFF
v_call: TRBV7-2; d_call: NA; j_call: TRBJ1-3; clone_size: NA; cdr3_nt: TGTGCCAGCAGCTTCGGGGGGGCGGTAGGAAACACCATATATTTT; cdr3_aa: CASSFGGAVGNTIYF
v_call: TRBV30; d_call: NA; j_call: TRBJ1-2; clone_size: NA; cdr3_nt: TGTGCCTGGAGTCCAAACTATGGCTACACCTTC; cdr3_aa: CAWSPNYGYTF
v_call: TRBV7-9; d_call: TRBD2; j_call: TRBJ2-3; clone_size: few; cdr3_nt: TGTGCCAGCAGCCCGGGACTAGCGGGGGGCCTCCTGCCTCGTCTTGGCACAGATACGCAGTATTTT; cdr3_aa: CASSPGLAGGLLPRLGTDTQYF
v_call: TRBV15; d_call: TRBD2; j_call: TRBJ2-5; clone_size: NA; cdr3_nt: TGTGCCACCAGCATGGGACTAGCGGGAGGGCAAGAGACCCAGTACTTC; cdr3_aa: CATSMGLAGGQETQYF
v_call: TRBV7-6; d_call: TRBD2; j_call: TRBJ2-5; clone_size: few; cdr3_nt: TGTGCCAGCAGCTTAGAACTCCGTCTGTGGCGGGGGGGACAAGAGACCCAGTACTTC; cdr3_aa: CASSLELRLWRGGQETQYF
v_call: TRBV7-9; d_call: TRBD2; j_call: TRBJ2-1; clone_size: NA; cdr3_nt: TGTGCCAGCAGCTCCCGACCGGGACTAGCGGAGAGATATGAGCAGTTCTTC; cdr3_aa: CASSSRPGLAERYEQFF
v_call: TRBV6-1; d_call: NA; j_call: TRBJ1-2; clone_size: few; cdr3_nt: TGTGCCAGCAGTGAAGCAGTCACAAGAGCTAACTATGGCTACACCTTC; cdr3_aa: CASSEAVTRANYGYTF
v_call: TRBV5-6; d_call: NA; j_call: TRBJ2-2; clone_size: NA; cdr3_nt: TGTGCCAGCAGCCCCGGACAGCCTGGGGCCGGGGAGCTGTTTTTT; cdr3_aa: CASSPGQPGAGELFF
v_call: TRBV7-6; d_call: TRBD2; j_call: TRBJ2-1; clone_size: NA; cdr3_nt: TGTGCCAGCAGCTTAGCGGCTAGCGGGGACAATGAGCAGTTCTTC; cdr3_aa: CASSLAASGDNEQFF
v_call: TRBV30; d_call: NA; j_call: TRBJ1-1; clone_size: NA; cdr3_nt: TGTGCCTGGAGTGTACCCAGACTGAACACTGAAGCTTTCTTT; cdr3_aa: CAWSVPRLNTEAFF
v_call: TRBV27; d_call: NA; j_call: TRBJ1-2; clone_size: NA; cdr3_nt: TGTGCCAGCAGTCGGGGACTCATCTATGGCTACACCTTC; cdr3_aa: CASSRGLIYGYTF
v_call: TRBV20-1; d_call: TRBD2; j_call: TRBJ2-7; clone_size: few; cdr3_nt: TGCAGTGCTGCCGGGACTAGCATCTCCTACGAGCAGTACTTC; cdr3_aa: CSAAGTSISYEQYF
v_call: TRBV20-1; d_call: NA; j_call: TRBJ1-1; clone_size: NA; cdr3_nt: TGCAGTCCGGGACACACGAACACTGAAGCTTTCTTT; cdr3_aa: CSPGHTNTEAFF
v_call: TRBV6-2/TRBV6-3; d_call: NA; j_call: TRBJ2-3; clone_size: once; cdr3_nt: TGTGCCAGCAGTTACTTGGGTAGAGCAGATACGCAGTATTTT; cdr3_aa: CASSYLGRADTQYF
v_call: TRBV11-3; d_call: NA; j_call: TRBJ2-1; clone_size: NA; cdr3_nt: TGTGCCAGCAGCTTATCCCCGGTCGCTGACAATGAGCAGTTCTTC; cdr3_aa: CASSLSPVADNEQFF
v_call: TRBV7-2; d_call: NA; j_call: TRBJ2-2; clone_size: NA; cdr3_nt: TGTGCCAGCAGCTTAGTGTTGTCCGCGGCGGAAGCGAACACCGGGGAGCTGTTTTTT; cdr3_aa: CASSLVLSAAEANTGELFF
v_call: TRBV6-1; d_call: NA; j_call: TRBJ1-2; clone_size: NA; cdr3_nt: TGTGCCAGCATCCAGTCACCGGGTGACTATGGCTACACCTTC; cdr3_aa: CASIQSPGDYGYTF
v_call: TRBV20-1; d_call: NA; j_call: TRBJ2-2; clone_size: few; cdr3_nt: TGCAGTGCTTACCGATCCGGGACTTCTACCACCGGGGAGCTGTTTTTT; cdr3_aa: CSAYRSGTSTTGELFF
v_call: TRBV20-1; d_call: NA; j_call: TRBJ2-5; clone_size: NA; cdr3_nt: TGCAGTGCGGTCCTAGCGAGCCAAGAGACCCAGTACTTC; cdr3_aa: CSAVLASQETQYF
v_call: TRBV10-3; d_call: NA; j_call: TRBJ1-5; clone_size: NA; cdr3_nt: TGTGCCATCAGTGAGTCGAGTCGGGGGGTGGGTCAGCCCCAGCATTTT; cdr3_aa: CAISESSRGVGQPQHF
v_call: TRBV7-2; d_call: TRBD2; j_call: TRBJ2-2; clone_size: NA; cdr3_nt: TGTGCCAGCAGCCCGGGTCGGGGGGGCGACAGCGGGGAGCTGTTTTTT; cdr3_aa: CASSPGRGGDSGELFF
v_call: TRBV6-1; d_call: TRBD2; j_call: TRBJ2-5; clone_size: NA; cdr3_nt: TGTGCCAGCAGTGAAGGTGGGGGGGTAAAGACCCAGTACTTC; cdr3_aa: CASSEGGGVKTQYF
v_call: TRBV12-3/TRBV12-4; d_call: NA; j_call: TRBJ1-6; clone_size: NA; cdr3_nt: TGTGCCAGCAGTTTAGAACAGGCATCACCCCTCCACTTT; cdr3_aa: CASSLEQASPLHF
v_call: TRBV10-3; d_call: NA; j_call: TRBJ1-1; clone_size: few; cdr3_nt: TGTGCCATCAAGGGTATGGGCACTGAAGCTTTCTTT; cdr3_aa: CAIKGMGTEAFF
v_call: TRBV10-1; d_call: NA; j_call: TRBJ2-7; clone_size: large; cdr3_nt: TGCGCCAAGCCGACGGCGGCCTACGAGCAGTACTTC; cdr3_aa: CAKPTAAYEQYF
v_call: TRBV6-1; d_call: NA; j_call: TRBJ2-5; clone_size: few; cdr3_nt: TGTGCCAGCAGCGTAAATGGAGAGACCCAGTACTTC; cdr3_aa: CASSVNGETQYF
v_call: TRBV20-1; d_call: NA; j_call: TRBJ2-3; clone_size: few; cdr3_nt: TGCAGTGCTAGTTACGGTAGTGCTTATTCCACAGATACGCAGTATTTT; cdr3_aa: CSASYGSAYSTDTQYF
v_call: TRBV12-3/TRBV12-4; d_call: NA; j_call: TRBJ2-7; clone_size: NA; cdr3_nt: TGTGCCAGCCCTAGCGAGCAGTACTTC; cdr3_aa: CASPSEQYF
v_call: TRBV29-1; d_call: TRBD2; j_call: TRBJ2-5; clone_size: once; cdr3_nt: TGCAGCGTTGCAGCGGGAGGGCTCCAAGAGACCCAGTACTTC; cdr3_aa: CSVAAGGLQETQYF
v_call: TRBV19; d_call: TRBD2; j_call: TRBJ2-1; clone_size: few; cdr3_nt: TGTGCCAGTACTAGCGGGCTCTATGAGCAGTTCTTC; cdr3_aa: CASTSGLYEQFF